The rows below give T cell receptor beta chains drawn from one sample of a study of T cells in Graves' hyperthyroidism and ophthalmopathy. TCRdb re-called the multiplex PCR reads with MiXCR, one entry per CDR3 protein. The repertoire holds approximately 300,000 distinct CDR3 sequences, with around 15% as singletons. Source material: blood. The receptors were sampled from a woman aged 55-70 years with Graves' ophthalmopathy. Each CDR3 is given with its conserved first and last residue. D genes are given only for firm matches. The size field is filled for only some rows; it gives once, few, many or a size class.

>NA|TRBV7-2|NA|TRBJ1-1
CASSLVGHGTEAFF
TGTGCCAGCAGCTTAGTGGGCCATGGGACTGAAGCTTTCTTT
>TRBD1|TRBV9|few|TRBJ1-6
CASSANEGARNNSPLHF
TGTGCCAGCAGCGCCAACGAGGGGGCGCGAAATAATTCACCCCTCCACTTT
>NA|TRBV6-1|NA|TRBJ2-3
CACNSVWGAADTQYF
TGTGCCTGCAATTCGGTTTGGGGGGCCGCAGATACGCAGTATTTT
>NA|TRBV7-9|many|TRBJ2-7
CASSPGGTRSGEQYF
TGTGCCAGCAGCCCGGGCGGGACCAGGTCGGGCGAGCAGTACTTC
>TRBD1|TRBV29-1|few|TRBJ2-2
CSVVRDRGDGELFF
TGCAGCGTCGTTAGGGACAGGGGTGACGGGGAGCTGTTTTTT
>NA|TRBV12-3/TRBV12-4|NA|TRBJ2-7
CASSSPGPGQYF
TGTGCCAGCAGTTCCCCCGGTCCGGGGCAGTACTTC
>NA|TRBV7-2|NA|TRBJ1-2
CASSFVGGINYGYTF
TGTGCCAGCAGCTTTGTTGGGGGTATTAACTATGGCTACACCTTC
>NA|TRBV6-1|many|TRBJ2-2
CASSEKGEGELFF
TGTGCCAGCAGTGAAAAGGGGGAAGGGGAGCTGTTTTTT
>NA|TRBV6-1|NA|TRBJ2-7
CAGRPRGYEQYF
TGTGCCGGCCGACCCCGGGGCTACGAGCAGTACTTC
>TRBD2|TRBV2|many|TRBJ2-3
CATQLAGASTDTQYF
TGTGCCACTCAATTAGCGGGGGCTAGCACAGATACGCAGTATTTT
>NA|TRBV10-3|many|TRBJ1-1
CAITLDGYTEAFF
TGTGCCATCACCTTGGACGGGTACACTGAAGCTTTCTTT
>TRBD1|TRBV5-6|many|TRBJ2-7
CASTFGQGGEQYF
TGTGCCAGCACGTTTGGACAGGGGGGCGAGCAGTACTTC
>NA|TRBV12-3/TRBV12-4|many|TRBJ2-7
CASSLQGSPSYEQYF
TGTGCCAGCAGTTTACAGGGGTCCCCATCCTACGAGCAGTACTTC
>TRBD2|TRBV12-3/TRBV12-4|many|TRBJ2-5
CASSHGTSGGETQYF
TGTGCCAGCAGCCATGGGACTAGCGGGGGGGAGACCCAGTACTTC
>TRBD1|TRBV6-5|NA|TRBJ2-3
CASSYLGQGYTDTQYF
TGTGCCAGCAGTTACTTGGGACAGGGATACACAGATACGCAGTATTTT
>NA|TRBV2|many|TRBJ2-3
CASRGPLSADTQYF
TGTGCCAGCAGGGGACCGCTGTCAGCAGATACGCAGTATTTT
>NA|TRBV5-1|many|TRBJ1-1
CASSDGMNTEAFF
TGCGCCAGCAGTGACGGTATGAACACTGAAGCTTTCTTT
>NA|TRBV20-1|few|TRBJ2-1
CSARVLAGKNEQFF
TGCAGTGCTAGAGTCTTGGCGGGAAAAAATGAGCAGTTCTTC
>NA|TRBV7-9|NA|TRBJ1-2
CASSLAGQIYGYTF
TGTGCCAGCAGCTTAGCGGGGCAGATCTATGGCTACACCTTC
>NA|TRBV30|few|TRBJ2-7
CAWSNLEGQYF
TGTGCCTGGAGTAACCTAGAAGGGCAGTACTTC
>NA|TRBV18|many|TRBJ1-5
CASSPPSAGGNQPQHF
TGTGCCAGCTCACCACCCTCCGCGGGGGGCAATCAGCCCCAGCATTTT
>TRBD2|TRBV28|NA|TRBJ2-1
CASRLPGLAGLFHNEQFF
TGTGCCAGCAGACTTCCGGGACTAGCGGGCCTGTTTCACAATGAGCAGTTCTTC
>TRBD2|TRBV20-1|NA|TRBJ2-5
CSARPSGRGETQYF
TGCAGTGCTAGACCTAGCGGGAGAGGAGAGACCCAGTACTTC
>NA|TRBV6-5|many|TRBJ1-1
CASSYTTVNTEAFF
TGTGCCAGCAGTTACACGACGGTAAACACTGAAGCTTTCTTT
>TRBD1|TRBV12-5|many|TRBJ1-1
CASGSGQGDNTEAFF
TGTGCTAGTGGTTCAGGACAGGGCGATAACACTGAAGCTTTCTTT
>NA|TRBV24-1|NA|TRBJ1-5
CATSERGGWQPQHF
TGTGCCACCAGTGAACGCGGGGGGTGGCAGCCCCAGCATTTT